This T cell receptor beta chain was captured in a study of monozygotic twins with inflammatory bowel disease. Donors gave 2.5 ml of blood apiece. The quantity of total RNA per TCR library was around 3,600 ng. TCRdb re-analyzed the 5' RACE reads; it lists each CDR3 protein once, without DNA. The sample totals over 110,000 distinct CDR3 sequences. Material for sequencing was blood. The receptor was isolated from a human donor with ulcerative colitis or Crohn's disease, or a healthy co-twin of an affected twin (not recorded which).

This chain's CDR3 is CASNRQGGEAFF. This chain connects TRBV7-9 to TRBJ1-1; absent DNA, TCRdb's TRBD1 call cannot be checked. This CDR3 contains 12 residues. Germline CDR1 reads SEHNR; CDR2 reads FQNEAQ (reference sequence).